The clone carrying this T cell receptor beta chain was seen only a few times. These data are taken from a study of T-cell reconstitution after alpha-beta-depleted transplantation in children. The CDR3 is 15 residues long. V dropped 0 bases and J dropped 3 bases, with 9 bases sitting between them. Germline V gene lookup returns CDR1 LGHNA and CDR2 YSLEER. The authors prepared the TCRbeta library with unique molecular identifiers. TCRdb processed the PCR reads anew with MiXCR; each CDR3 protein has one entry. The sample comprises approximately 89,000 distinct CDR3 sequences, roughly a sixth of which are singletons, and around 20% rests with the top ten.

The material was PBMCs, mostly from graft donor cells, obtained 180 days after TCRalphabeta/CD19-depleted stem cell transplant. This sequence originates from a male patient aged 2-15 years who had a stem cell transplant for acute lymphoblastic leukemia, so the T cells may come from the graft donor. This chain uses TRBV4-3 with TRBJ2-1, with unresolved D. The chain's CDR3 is CASSQDRPFYNEQFF. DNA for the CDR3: TGCGCCAGCAGCCAAGATCGGCCGTTCTACAATGAGCAGTTCTTC.